This is a list of T cell receptor beta chains from one sample in a study of tumor-infiltrating lymphocytes in localized non-small cell lung cancer. Assay: immunoSEQ multiplex PCR; the TCRdb copy retains only in-frame clones and omits some. Altogether nearly 9,500 clones are present, roughly 79% being singletons, with the ten largest covering approximately 7%. The sample consisted of uninvolved lung tissue not adjacent to the tumor. Receptors originate from a human donor with non-small cell lung cancer. Each CDR3 is given with its conserved first and last residue. D genes are given only for firm matches. The size of a clone is reported for some rows only, either as once, few or many, or as a class for expanded clones.

TRBJ1-5 - - TRBV6-5 TGTGCCAGCAGCCTAACACACGGAACCGATCAGCCCCAGCATTTT CASSLTHGTDQPQHF
TRBJ2-2 TRBD1 once TRBV7-2 TGTGCCAGCAGCTCCTACGGACAGGTCACCACCGGGGAGCTGTTTTTT CASSSYGQVTTGELFF
TRBJ1-1 - - TRBV30 TGTGCCTGGAAGAAGGATTTTGGTACCTCAGGCACTGAAGCTTTCTTT CAWKKDFGTSGTEAFF
TRBJ1-6 - - TRBV6-5 TGTGCCAGCAGTTACGGAGACGTCTCCTATAATTCACCCCTCCACTTT CASSYGDVSYNSPLHF
TRBJ1-1 - medium-sized TRBV29-1 TGCAGCGCGGGGTTTGAAGCTTTCTTT CSAGFEAFF
TRBJ2-7 TRBD2 - TRBV28 TGTGCCAGCAGTCCCCCACTAGCGGGAGGGCCTTACGAGCAGTACTTC CASSPPLAGGPYEQYF
TRBJ2-5 TRBD1 once TRBV4-2 TGTGCCAGCAGCCAAGATCTTACAGGGGCAGAGACCCAGTACTTC CASSQDLTGAETQYF
TRBJ2-5 - - TRBV12-5 TGTGCTAGTGGTTTGGCACTGGGACTCCAAGAGACCCAGTACTTC CASGLALGLQETQYF
TRBJ2-7 - - TRBV29-1 TGCAGCGTTCGGGGGCAGGTCGACGAGCAGTACTTC CSVRGQVDEQYF
TRBJ2-5 - once TRBV27 TGTGCCAGCAGTTTAGAGACAGGTCGGGGGACCCAGTACTTC CASSLETGRGTQYF
TRBJ2-5 - - TRBV10-2 TGCGCCAGCAGGACAGAGTCGTACCAAGAGACCCAGTACTTC CASRTESYQETQYF
TRBJ1-1 TRBD1 once TRBV19 TGTGCCAGTAGTACCCGACAGGGGGCGAGGAACACTGAAGCTTTCTTT CASSTRQGARNTEAFF
TRBJ2-1 TRBD2 - TRBV10-3 TGTGCCATCAGTGAGTCGAAAGCTAGCGGGGATAACAATGAGCAGTTCTTC CAISESKASGDNNEQFF
TRBJ1-3 - - TRBV5-6 TGTGCCAGCCGGACGGTAAACTCTGGAAACACCATATATTTT CASRTVNSGNTIYF
TRBJ2-1 TRBD2 - TRBV30 TGTGCCTGGGGTAGCGGGAGCTCTCAGTTCTTC CAWGSGSSQFF
TRBJ2-3 TRBD2 - TRBV5-1 TGCGCCAGCAGCTCAGAAGCGGGGGGGACAGATACGCAGTATTTT CASSSEAGGTDTQYF
TRBJ2-1 - - TRBV14 TGTGCCAGCAGCGAGACCGGGACTCCGAGTTTATGGGAGTTCTTC CASSETGTPSLWEFF
TRBJ2-2 - - TRBV4-3 TGCGCCAGCAGCCTTTTGGGGTTCGAGGACACCGGGGAGCTGTTTTTT CASSLLGFEDTGELFF
TRBJ2-1 - - TRBV9 TGTGCCAGCAGCGCCTGGGACCACTCCTACAATGAGCAGTTCTTC CASSAWDHSYNEQFF
TRBJ2-2 TRBD2 - TRBV7-9 TGTGCCAGCTCTCGGGCGGGGGAAACCGGGGAGCTGTTTTTT CASSRAGETGELFF
TRBJ1-1 - - TRBV29-1 TGCAGCGTTGTACGGGACCGAAACACTGAAGCTTTCTTT CSVVRDRNTEAFF
TRBJ1-2 TRBD1 few TRBV27 TGTGCCAGCAGTTTCGGACAGGGCGCGGTCTATGGCTACACCTTC CASSFGQGAVYGYTF